This is a list of T cell receptor beta chains from one sample in a study of cytotoxic CD8 clonotypes in ibrutinib-treated CLL. TCRdb's table, derived via immunoSEQ multiplex PCR, lists solely in-frame clones and lacks some. The sample lists roughly 15,000 clones; approximately 52% were seen once. The sequencing used PBMCs, collected at an approximately 22-month disease-progression time point, from a patient treated with ibrutinib. The source is a human donor with chronic lymphocytic leukemia. CDR3s include the opening cysteine and the closing phenylalanine or tryptophan. The order of the fields is D gene, clone size, V gene, J gene, CDR3 protein, CDR3 DNA. D genes are given only for firm matches. Size is omitted from some rows. Given values are once, few, many or a class for expanded clones.

.,.,TRBV5-1,TRBJ2-7,CASSFGETYEQYF,TGCGCCAGCAGCTTTGGGGAGACCTACGAGCAGTACTTC
.,.,TRBV4-1,TRBJ1-5,CASSQEGSSNQPQHF,TGCGCCAGCAGCCAAGAGGGGTCTAGCAATCAGCCCCAGCATTTT
TRBD1,.,TRBV19,TRBJ1-5,CASSMTGENQPQHF,TGTGCCAGTAGTATGACAGGGGAGAATCAGCCCCAGCATTTT
TRBD2,.,TRBV11-3,TRBJ2-2,CASSPGGSTGELFF,TGTGCCAGCAGCCCGGGGGGTTCAACCGGGGAGCTGTTTTTT
.,.,TRBV19,TRBJ1-1,CASSRRDRNTEAFF,TGTGCCAGTAGTCGCCGGGACCGGAACACTGAAGCTTTCTTT
.,few,TRBV27,TRBJ2-5,CASSPGRSWETQYF,TGTGCCAGCAGTCCCGGACGGTCGTGGGAGACCCAGTACTTC
.,medium-sized,TRBV19,TRBJ1-2,CASSIAPVPLGYTF,TGTGCCAGTAGTATAGCGCCAGTCCCGTTGGGCTACACCTTC
.,once,TRBV27,TRBJ1-6,CASSPTGYSYNSPLHF,TGTGCCAGCAGTCCCACAGGGTATTCTTATAATTCACCCCTCCACTTT
.,.,TRBV5-1,TRBJ1-2,CASSLDRYRFSSYGYTF,TGCGCCAGCAGCTTGGACCGTTACAGGTTTAGTAGCTATGGCTACACCTTC
.,.,TRBV7-9,TRBJ2-5,CASSLAWGPGETQYF,TGTGCCAGCAGCTTAGCGTGGGGACCAGGGGAGACCCAGTACTTC
TRBD1,.,TRBV10-3,TRBJ2-7,CAISRTGARDYEQYF,TGTGCCATCAGTCGTACAGGGGCGAGAGATTACGAGCAGTACTTC
.,.,TRBV19,TRBJ2-1,CASSIWVAEGNEQFF,TGTGCCAGTAGTATTTGGGTAGCGGAGGGTAATGAGCAGTTCTTC
.,.,TRBV7-8,TRBJ2-7,CASSGRRGDYEQYF,TGTGCCAGCAGCGGACGGAGGGGGGACTACGAGCAGTACTTC
.,few,TRBV19,TRBJ1-1,CASSISNMNTEAFF,TGTGCCAGTAGTATAAGTAACATGAACACTGAAGCTTTCTTT
.,.,TRBV5-6,TRBJ1-1,CASSLVRRGWWTEAFF,TGTGCCAGCAGCTTGGTTAGGAGGGGTTGGTGGACTGAAGCTTTCTTT
.,.,TRBV11-2,TRBJ2-7,CASSLDTYEQYF,TGTGCCAGCAGCTTAGATACGTACGAGCAGTACTTC
TRBD2,.,TRBV30,TRBJ2-7,CALRGRGGPHEQYF,TGTGCCCTTAGGGGACGGGGGGGCCCCCACGAGCAGTACTTC
.,.,TRBV7-2,TRBJ1-2,CASSLEGVYGYTF,TGTGCCAGCAGCTTAGAGGGAGTCTATGGCTACACCTTC
.,.,TRBV4-1,TRBJ2-5,CASSQAPRLSQETQYF,TGCGCCAGCAGCCAAGCCCCCCGACTTTCCCAAGAGACCCAGTACTTC
.,.,TRBV15,TRBJ1-2,CATSRVTDAYGYTF,TGTGCCACCAGCAGAGTTACGGACGCTTATGGCTACACCTTC
.,few,TRBV7-6,TRBJ2-7,CASSSGPYEQYF,TGTGCCAGCAGCTCCGGGCCCTACGAGCAGTACTTC
.,.,TRBV19,TRBJ1-2,CASSETGTSGYGYTF,TGTGCCAGTAGTGAAACCGGGACCTCGGGCTATGGCTACACCTTC
TRBD1,.,TRBV29-1,TRBJ2-7,CSVGEEGQGHSYEQYF,TGCAGCGTTGGAGAGGAAGGACAGGGGCATTCCTACGAGCAGTACTTC
.,.,TRBV2,TRBJ2-4,CASQMDGKNIQYF,TGTGCCAGTCAGATGGACGGAAAAAACATTCAGTACTTC
.,few,TRBV29-1,TRBJ1-5,CSVATLGSNQPQHF,TGCAGCGTTGCGACCCTGGGAAGCAATCAGCCCCAGCATTTT
.,.,TRBV4-1,TRBJ1-1,CASSPRSTTFTEAFF,TGCGCCAGCAGCCCCCGAAGCACAACTTTCACTGAAGCTTTCTTT
.,few,TRBV5-3,TRBJ2-7,CASSFGVRNEQYF,TGTGCCAGCAGCTTCGGGGTGAGGAACGAGCAGTACTTC
.,.,TRBV27,TRBJ1-4,CASPVPGGPTNEKLFF,TGTGCCAGCCCCGTTCCTGGGGGGCCGACTAATGAAAAACTGTTTTTT
TRBD2,many,TRBV6-1,TRBJ2-4,CASSESQRGGNIQYF,TGTGCCAGCAGTGAATCGCAGCGGGGGGGAAACATTCAGTACTTC
.,medium-sized,TRBV10-1,TRBJ2-7,CASSDRQGGIYEQYF,TGCGCCAGCAGTGATAGGCAGGGCGGAATCTACGAGCAGTACTTC
.,few,TRBV2,TRBJ1-6,CASSETHSTYSPLHF,TGTGCCAGCAGTGAGACTCACAGCACCTATTCACCCCTCCACTTT
TRBD1,.,TRBV7-6,TRBJ2-7,CASRLDGTGYYEQYF,TGTGCCAGCAGGTTAGATGGGACAGGGTACTACGAGCAGTACTTC
.,medium-sized,TRBV5-4,TRBJ1-1,CASRYSDSEAFF,TGTGCCAGCCGATATTCTGACAGTGAAGCTTTCTTT
.,.,TRBV15,TRBJ1-2,CATSRDRFAGGGYTF,TGTGCCACCAGCAGAGATCGGTTTGCAGGTGGGGGCTACACCTTC
.,few,TRBV7-9,TRBJ1-4,CASSLVEGEKLFF,TGTGCCAGCAGCTTAGTTGAGGGGGAAAAACTGTTTTTT
TRBD1,.,TRBV7-9,TRBJ1-1,CASSAGQGLNTEAFF,TGTGCCAGCAGCGCGGGACAGGGTCTGAACACTGAAGCTTTCTTT
TRBD1,.,TRBV29-1,TRBJ1-1,CSVARTGVENTEAFF,TGCAGCGTTGCTAGGACAGGGGTGGAGAACACTGAAGCTTTCTTT
.,.,TRBV6-1,TRBJ2-5,CASSEWAGAPRETQYF,TGTGCCAGCAGTGAATGGGCGGGGGCCCCCCGAGAGACCCAGTACTTC
.,medium-sized,TRBV27,TRBJ1-5,CASSSASGGGSVQPQHF,TGTGCCAGCAGTTCAGCGTCCGGAGGGGGGTCGGTTCAGCCCCAGCATTTT
TRBD1,.,TRBV2,TRBJ2-6,CASSRPRDRGSGANVLTF,TGTGCCAGCAGTCGCCCCCGGGACAGGGGTTCTGGGGCCAACGTCCTGACTTTC
TRBD1,.,TRBV30,TRBJ1-4,CAWSPGTGEKLFF,TGTGCCTGGAGTCCCGGGACAGGTGAAAAACTGTTTTTT
.,once,TRBV2,TRBJ1-5,CASSEFLGGSNQPQHF,TGTGCCAGCAGTGAATTTTTGGGGGGTAGCAATCAGCCCCAGCATTTT
.,.,TRBV27,TRBJ1-5,CASSPRGGNQPQHF,TGTGCCAGCAGTCCCCGGGGGGGCAATCAGCCCCAGCATTTT